The 17 T cell receptor beta chains given below trace back to one sample, sequenced in a study of Ad26.COV2.S vaccination and SARS-CoV-2 variants (TCRdb year 2021). Receptors were amplified or captured by the immunoSEQ multiplex PCR assay. TCRdb provides this immuneACCESS table in a form limited to in-frame rearrangements. Some clones are lacking; in checked studies, under half of them reflect an unresolved V gene, and why the rest are absent is not known. A total of some 410,000 clones appear in this sample, about 90% of them only once. The ten largest clonotypes hold around 1.7% of the sample. This specimen's treatment or condition label, per the study, means: roughly 19 received Ad26.COV2.S at low or high dose, single or two shots; a few received placebo; per-sample allocation not given. For vaccine and placebo recipients, repertoires were sequenced using samples collected on day 63 after the first injection.

Sequences were derived from peripheral blood, sampled in a trial of Ad26.COV2.S vaccine versus placebo. Receptors originate from a person between 18 and 59 years old who received the Ad26.COV2.S COVID-19 vaccine or a placebo.

The genes are TRBV4-3 and TRBJ2-3, with D possibly TRBD2 on 5 matching bases. CDR3 length: 15 amino acids. V was trimmed by 4 bases and J by 6 bases, leaving 17 bases between them. The V gene's germline CDR1 is LGHNA and CDR2 YSLEER. The CDR3 region is CASSLSDTPGDTQYF. CDR3 bases: TGCGCCAGCAGCCTGTCTGATACTCCGGGGGATACGCAGTATTTT.

This clone was seen a few times. The J gene is TRBJ1-5, the V gene TRBV5-4; D unclear. The CDR3 sequence is 16 residues long. CDR1 is SGHNT, CDR2 YYREEE, per germline (reference sequence). V was trimmed by 3 bases and J by 3 bases, leaving 16 bases between them. This chain's CDR3 is CASSSGPLGYNQPQHF. Written as DNA, the CDR3 is TGTGCCAGCAGCTCTGGCCCGCTGGGGTACAATCAGCCCCAGCATTTT.

The CDR3 here is CASSQDRFGGELFF. The CDR3 DNA is TGCGCCAGCAGCCAAGATAGATTTGGCGGGGAGCTGTTTTTT. The chain is built from TRBV4-3 and TRBJ2-2; no clear D gene. Germline V lookup: CDR1 LGHNA, CDR2 YSLEER. With 0 bases removed from V and 7 bases from J, the gap between germline ends came to 9 bases. This CDR3 is built from 14 residues.

This chain uses TRBV7-8 with TRBJ1-1, with D possibly TRBD1 on 5 matching bases. Germline CDR1 SGHVS, CDR2 FQNEAQ. The CDR3 extends over 13 amino acids. V lost 6 bases and J lost 0, with 8 bases in between. CDR3 loop: CASSEGLNTEAFF. Here the CDR3 DNA reads TGTGCCAGCAGTGAGGGGTTGAACACTGAAGCTTTCTTT. The variable domain in full, completed from reference TRBV7-8 and TRBJ1-1, reads GAGVSQSPRYKVAKRGQDVALRCDPISGHVSLFWYQQALGQGPEFLTYFQNEAQLDKSGLPSDRFFAERPEGSVSTLKIQRTQQEDSAVYLCASSEGLNTEAFFGQGTRLTVV.

V gene TRBV5-1 combines with J gene TRBJ2-7; unclear D gene. Trimming took off 0 bases at V and 6 bases at J, with 13 bases between the two ends. CDR3 size: 14 residues. Germline assignment: CDR1 SGHRS and CDR2 YFSETQ. The CDR3 reads CASSLGRGVVEQYF. DNA for the CDR3: TGCGCCAGCAGCTTGGGACGTGGGGTTGTCGAGCAGTACTTC.

The rearrangement links TRBV2 to TRBJ1-4, with D perhaps TRBD1 (5 bases). Germline CDR1 reads SNHLY; CDR2 reads FYNNEI. Trimming cost V 7 bases and J 3 bases, with 12 bases left between them. This CDR3 is 14 amino acids long. For the CDR3, the DNA is TGTGCCAGCACAGCAGGGACGGCTAATGAAAAACTGTTTTTT. Protein sequence: CASTAGTANEKLFF.

This clone came up once. The chain is built from TRBV7-9 and TRBJ1-3; a possible D gene is TRBD1 (6 bases). Germline lookup yields CDR1 SEHNR and CDR2 FQNEAQ (reference sequence). There are 18 residues in the CDR3. V lost 5 bases and J 2 bases, leaving 22 bases between the germline ends. The CDR3 DNA reads TGTGCCAGCAGCCCACCCGGGGGGCCCCATGCCCCTGGAAACACCATATATTTT. As protein: CASSPPGGPHAPGNTIYF. The whole variable domain, remainder taken from reference TRBV7-9 and TRBJ1-3, is DTGVSQNPRHKITKRGQNVTFRCDPISEHNRLYWYRQTLGQGPEFLTYFQNEAQLEKSRLLSDRFSAERPKGSFSTLEIQRTEQGDSAMYLCASSPPGGPHAPGNTIYFGEGSWLTVV.

This rearrangement joins TRBV24-1 to TRBJ2-1; 10 positions match TRBD1. V shed 0 bases, J shed 12 bases, and the junction held 13 bases outside the gene matches. Germline assignment: CDR1 KGHDR and CDR2 SFDVKD. CDR3 size: 17 residues. CDR3 amino acids: CATSDLHGRDRGIGQFF. CDR3 DNA: TGTGCCACCAGTGATTTGCACGGGCGGGACAGGGGTATCGGGCAGTTCTTC.

This chain connects TRBV28 to TRBJ1-1, with D uncertain. The V end was cut by 6 bases, the J end by 9 bases, with 20 bases between. Germline CDR1 MDHEN, CDR2 SYDVKM. The CDR3 is made up of 14 amino acids. The CDR3 DNA sequence: TGTGCCAGCAGGTCGACCGGGGTTGGAACCAAAGCTTTCTTT. Its protein is CASRSTGVGTKAFF.

The V call is TRBV5-6, the J call TRBJ2-7; 7 bases align to TRBD2. Germline CDR1 SGHDT, CDR2 YYEEEE. Trimming took 4 bases from V and 3 from J; bases not matched to a gene: 1. The CDR3 loop spans 12 amino acids. The DNA for the CDR3 is TGTGCCAGCAGCCCGGGGGGCTACGAGCAGTACTTC. Translated: CASSPGGYEQYF.

The rearrangement joins TRBV7-2 to TRBJ2-1, with 11 positions matching TRBD2. V was clipped by 5 bases and J by 5 bases; unmatched bases: 8. The CDR3 loop spans 16 amino acids. Germline loops: CDR1 SGHTA, CDR2 FQGNSA. The CDR3 DNA reads TGTGCCAGCAGCGTACGACTAGCGGGGCGGGACAATGAGCAGTTCTTC. It codes for CASSVRLAGRDNEQFF.

CDR3 nucleotide sequence: TGTGCCAGCAGTTCGCAGGGGGCTAGCACAGATACGCAGTATTTT. Residues: CASSSQGASTDTQYF. V usage is TRBV28 and J usage is TRBJ2-3; 8 bases agree with TRBD1. The CDR3 runs to 15 residues. J gave up 0 bases and V 4 bases, and 3 bases lay outside the gene matches. Germline CDR1 MDHEN, CDR2 SYDVKM.

The CDR3 nucleotides read TGTGCCAGCAGTGCAGCGGGGGGGTTCCCCATTTTCTTC. Protein product: CASSAAGGFPIFF. This chain connects TRBV12-3 or TRBV12-4 to TRBJ2-1, with 10 bases aligning to TRBD2. CDR3 length: 13 residues. After removal of 5 bases from V and 16 bases from J, the junction contained 11 bases not matched to a gene.

In nucleotides, the CDR3 is TGTGCCAGTAGTATAGACAGGACAGTGATTGCCGAAAAACTGTTTTTT. Amino acid sequence: CASSIDRTVIAEKLFF. The chain couples TRBV19 to TRBJ1-4, with a possible D match to TRBD1 (6 bases). The V end was cut by 0 bases, the J end by 8 bases, with 16 bases between. The CDR3 has 16 residues. Germline values: CDR1 LNHDA, CDR2 SQIVND (reference sequence).

The chain is built from TRBV19 and TRBJ1-1; no clear D gene. This CDR3 has 16 residues. V lost 6 bases, J lost 5 bases, and 22 bases lay in between. The germline CDR1 and CDR2 sequences are LNHDA and SQIVND (reference sequence). CDR3 loop: CASRIPGRSVETEAFF. CDR3 nucleotide sequence: TGTGCCAGTAGAATACCGGGCCGCTCCGTAGAAACTGAAGCTTTCTTT.

In regard to this clone: The junction differs from germline at one of its ends, possibly a read error. The V call is TRBV5-5, the J call TRBJ2-5; D is unresolved. CDR1 is SGHKS and CDR2 is YYEKEE in the germline V gene (reference sequence). The CDR3 spans 14 residues. CDR3 region: CASSGSLDQVTQYF. The CDR3 DNA follows: TGTGCCAGCAGCGGTAGCCTGGACCAAGTGACCCAGTACTTC.

This clone was seen a handful of times. The rearrangement joins TRBV3-1 (or the pseudogene TRBV3-2) to TRBJ2-3; 13 bases map to TRBD2. The CDR3 sequence is 19 residues long. V trimming: 4 bases; J trimming: 6 bases; junction bases outside the gene matches: 16. Germline CDR1 and CDR2: LGHDT and YNNKEL (reference sequence). In DNA, the CDR3 is TGTGCCAGCAGCCCCCGAGAACTAGCGGGGGGGAATATTCCGGATACGCAGTATTTT. This encodes CASSPRELAGGNIPDTQYF.